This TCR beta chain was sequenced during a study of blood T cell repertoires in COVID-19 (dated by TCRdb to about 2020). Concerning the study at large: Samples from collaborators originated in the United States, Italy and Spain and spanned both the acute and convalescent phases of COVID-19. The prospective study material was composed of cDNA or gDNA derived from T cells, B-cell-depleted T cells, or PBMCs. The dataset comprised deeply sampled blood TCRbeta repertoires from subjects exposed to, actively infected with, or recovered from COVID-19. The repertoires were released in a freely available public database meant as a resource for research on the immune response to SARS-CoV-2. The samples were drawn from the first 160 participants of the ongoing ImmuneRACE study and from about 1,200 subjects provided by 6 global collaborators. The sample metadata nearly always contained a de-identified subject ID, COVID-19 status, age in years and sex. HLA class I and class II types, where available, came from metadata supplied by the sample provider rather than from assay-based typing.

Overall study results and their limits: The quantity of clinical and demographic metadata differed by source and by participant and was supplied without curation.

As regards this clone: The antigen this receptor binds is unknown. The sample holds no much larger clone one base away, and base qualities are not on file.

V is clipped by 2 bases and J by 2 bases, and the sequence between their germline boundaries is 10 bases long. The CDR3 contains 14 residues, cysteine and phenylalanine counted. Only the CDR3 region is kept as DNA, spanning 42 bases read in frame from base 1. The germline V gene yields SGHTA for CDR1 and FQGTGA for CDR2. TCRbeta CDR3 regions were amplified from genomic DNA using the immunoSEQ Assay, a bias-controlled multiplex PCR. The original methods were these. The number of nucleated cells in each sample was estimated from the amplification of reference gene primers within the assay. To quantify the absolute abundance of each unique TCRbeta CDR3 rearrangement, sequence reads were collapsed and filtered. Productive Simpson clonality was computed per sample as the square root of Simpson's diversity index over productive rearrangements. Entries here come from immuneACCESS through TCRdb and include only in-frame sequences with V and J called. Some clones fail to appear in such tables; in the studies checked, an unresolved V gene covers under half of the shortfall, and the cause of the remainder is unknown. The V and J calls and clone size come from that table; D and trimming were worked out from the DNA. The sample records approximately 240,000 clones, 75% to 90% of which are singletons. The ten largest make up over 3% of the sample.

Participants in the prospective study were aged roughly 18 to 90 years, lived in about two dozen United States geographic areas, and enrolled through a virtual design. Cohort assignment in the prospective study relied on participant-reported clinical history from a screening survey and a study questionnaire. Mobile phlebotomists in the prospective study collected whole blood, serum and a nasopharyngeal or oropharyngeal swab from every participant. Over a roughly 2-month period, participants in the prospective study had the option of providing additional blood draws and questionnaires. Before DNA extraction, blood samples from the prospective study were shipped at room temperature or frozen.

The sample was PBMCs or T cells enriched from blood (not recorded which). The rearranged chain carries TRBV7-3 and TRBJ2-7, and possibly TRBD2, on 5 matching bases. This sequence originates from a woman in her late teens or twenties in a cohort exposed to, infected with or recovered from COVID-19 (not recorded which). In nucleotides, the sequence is TGTGCCAGCAGCTTAGGGAGCTACCCCTACGAGCAGTACTTC. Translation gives CASSLGSYPYEQYF.